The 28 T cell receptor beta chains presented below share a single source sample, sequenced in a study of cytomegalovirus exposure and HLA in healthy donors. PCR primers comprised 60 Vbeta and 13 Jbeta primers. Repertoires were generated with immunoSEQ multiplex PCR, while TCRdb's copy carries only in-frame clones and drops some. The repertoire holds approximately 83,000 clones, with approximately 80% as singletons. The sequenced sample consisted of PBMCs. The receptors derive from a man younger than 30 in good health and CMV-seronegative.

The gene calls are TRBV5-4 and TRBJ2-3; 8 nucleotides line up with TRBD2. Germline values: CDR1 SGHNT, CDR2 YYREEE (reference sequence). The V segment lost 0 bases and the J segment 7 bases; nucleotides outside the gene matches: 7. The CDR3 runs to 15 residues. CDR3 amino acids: CASSLAGAGGYTQYF. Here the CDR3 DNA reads TGTGCCAGCAGCTTGGCAGGGGCGGGGGGTTATACGCAGTATTTT.

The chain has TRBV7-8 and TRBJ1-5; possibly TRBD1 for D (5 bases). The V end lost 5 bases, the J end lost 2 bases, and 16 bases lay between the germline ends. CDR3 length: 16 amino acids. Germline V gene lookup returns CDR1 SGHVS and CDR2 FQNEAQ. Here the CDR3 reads CASSPEAGLGNQPQHF. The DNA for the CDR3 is TGTGCCAGCAGCCCCGAGGCGGGGCTTGGCAATCAGCCCCAGCATTTT.

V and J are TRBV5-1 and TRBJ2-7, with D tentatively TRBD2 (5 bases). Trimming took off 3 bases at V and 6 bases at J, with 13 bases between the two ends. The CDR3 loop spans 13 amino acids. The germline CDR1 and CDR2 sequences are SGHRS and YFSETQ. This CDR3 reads CASSSSGNREQYF. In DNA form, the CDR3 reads TGCGCCAGCAGCTCCTCCGGGAACCGCGAGCAGTACTTC. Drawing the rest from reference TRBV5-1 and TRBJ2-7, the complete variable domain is KAGVTQTPRYLIKTRGQQVTLSCSPISGHRSVSWYQQTPGQGLQFLFEYFSETQRNKGNFPGRFSGRQFSNSRSEMNVSTLELGDSALYLCASSSSGNREQYFGPGTRLTVT.

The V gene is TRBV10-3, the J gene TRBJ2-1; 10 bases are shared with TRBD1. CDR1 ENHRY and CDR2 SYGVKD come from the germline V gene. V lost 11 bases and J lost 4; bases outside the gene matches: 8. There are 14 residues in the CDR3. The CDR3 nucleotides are TGTGCCGCGACGGGGACAGGGGAGTACAATGAGCAGTTCTTC. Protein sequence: CAATGTGEYNEQFF.

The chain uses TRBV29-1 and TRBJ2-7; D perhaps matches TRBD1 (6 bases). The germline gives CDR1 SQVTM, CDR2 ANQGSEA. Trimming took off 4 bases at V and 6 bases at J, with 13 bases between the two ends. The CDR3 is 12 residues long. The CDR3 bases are TGCAGCGTTGGTTGGGGGCCGGGCGAGCAGTACTTC. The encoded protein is CSVGWGPGEQYF.

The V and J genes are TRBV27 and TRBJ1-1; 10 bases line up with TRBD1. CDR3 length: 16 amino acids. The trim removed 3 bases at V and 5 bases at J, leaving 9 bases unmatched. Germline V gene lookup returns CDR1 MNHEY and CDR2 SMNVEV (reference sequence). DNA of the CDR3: TGTGCCAGCAGTTTGAGCTGGGACAGGGGATGGACTGAAGCTTTCTTT. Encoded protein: CASSLSWDRGWTEAFF.

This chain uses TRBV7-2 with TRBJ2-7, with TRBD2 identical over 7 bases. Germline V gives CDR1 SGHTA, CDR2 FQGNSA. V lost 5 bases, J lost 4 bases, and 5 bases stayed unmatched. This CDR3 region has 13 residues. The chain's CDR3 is CASSLGGGYEQYF. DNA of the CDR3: TGTGCCAGCAGCCTTGGGGGGGGTTACGAGCAGTACTTC.

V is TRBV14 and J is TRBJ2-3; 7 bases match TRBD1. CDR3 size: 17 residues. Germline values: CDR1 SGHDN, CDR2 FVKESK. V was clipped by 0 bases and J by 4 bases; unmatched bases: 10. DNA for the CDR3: TGTGCCAGCAGCCAAGAGTTAAGAGGGGGCAGCGCAGATACGCAGTATTTT. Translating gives CASSQELRGGSADTQYF. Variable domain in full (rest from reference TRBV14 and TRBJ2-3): EAGVTQFPSHSVIEKGQTVTLRCDPISGHDNLYWYRRVMGKEIKFLLHFVKESKQDESGMPNNRFLAERTGGTYSTLKVQPAELEDSGVYFCASSQELRGGSADTQYFGPGTRLTVL.

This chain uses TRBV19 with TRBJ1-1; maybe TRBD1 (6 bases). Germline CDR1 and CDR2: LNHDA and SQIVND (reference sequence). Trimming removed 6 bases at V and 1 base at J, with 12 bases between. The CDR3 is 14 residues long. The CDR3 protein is CASRLQGKNTEAFF. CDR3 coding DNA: TGTGCCAGTAGGTTACAGGGAAAGAACACTGAAGCTTTCTTT.

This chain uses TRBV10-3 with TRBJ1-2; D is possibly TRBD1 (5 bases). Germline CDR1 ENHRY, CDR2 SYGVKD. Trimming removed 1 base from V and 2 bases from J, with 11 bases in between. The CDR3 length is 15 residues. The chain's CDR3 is CAISEFDSQNYGYTF. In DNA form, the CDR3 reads TGTGCCATCAGTGAGTTTGACAGCCAAAACTATGGCTACACCTTC.

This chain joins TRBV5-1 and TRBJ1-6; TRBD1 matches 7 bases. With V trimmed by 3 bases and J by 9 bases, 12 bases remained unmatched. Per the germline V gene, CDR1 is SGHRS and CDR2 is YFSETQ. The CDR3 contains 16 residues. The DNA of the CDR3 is TGCGCCAGCAGCTACCTCTCTGAGACAGGGCCTTCACCCCTCCACTTT. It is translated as CASSYLSETGPSPLHF. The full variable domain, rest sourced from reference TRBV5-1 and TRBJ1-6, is KAGVTQTPRYLIKTRGQQVTLSCSPISGHRSVSWYQQTPGQGLQFLFEYFSETQRNKGNFPGRFSGRQFSNSRSEMNVSTLELGDSALYLCASSYLSETGPSPLHFGNGTRLTVT.

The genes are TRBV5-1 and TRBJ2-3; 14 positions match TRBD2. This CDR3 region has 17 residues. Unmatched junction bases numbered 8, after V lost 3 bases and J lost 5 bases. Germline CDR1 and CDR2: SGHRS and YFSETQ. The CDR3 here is CASSSGTSGGPGDTQYF. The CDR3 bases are TGCGCCAGCAGCTCCGGGACTAGCGGGGGCCCCGGAGATACGCAGTATTTT.

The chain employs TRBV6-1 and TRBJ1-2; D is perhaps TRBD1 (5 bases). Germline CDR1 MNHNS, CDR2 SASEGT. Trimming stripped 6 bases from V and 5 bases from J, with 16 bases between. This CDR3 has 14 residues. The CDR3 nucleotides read TGTGCCAGCAGAAGGGGCGCGGGGGTTTATGGCTACACCTTC. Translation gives CASRRGAGVYGYTF.

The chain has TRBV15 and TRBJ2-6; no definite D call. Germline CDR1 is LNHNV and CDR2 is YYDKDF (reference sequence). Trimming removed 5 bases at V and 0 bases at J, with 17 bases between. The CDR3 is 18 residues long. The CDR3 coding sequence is TGTGCCACCAGCGGTGTGGAGTCCTTCCTCTCTGGGGCCAACGTCCTGACTTTC. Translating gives CATSGVESFLSGANVLTF. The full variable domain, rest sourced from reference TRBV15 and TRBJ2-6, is DAMVIQNPRYQVTQFGKPVTLSCSQTLNHNVMYWYQQKSSQAPKLLFHYYDKDFNNEADTPDNFQSRRPNTSFCFLDIRSPGLGDTAMYLCATSGVESFLSGANVLTFGAGSRLTVL.

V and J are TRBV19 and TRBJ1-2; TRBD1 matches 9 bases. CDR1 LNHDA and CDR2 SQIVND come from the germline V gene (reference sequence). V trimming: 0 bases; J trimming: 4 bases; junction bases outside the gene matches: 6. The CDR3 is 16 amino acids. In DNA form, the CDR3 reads TGTGCCAGTAGTATAGAGGGACAGGGTTTGGGCTATGGCTACACCTTC. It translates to CASSIEGQGLGYGYTF.

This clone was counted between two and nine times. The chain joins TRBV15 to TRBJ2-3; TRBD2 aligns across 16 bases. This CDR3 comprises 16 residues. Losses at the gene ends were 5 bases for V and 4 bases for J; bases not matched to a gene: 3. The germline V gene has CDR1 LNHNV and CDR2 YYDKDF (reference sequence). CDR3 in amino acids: CATSPGTSGGADTQYF. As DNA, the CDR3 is TGTGCCACCAGCCCGGGGACTAGCGGGGGGGCAGATACGCAGTATTTT.

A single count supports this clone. This chain's CDR3 is CASSKRGLISYEQYF. Written as DNA, the CDR3 is TGTGCCAGTAGTAAAAGGGGGTTGATCTCCTACGAGCAGTACTTC. This chain connects TRBV19 to TRBJ2-7; perhaps TRBD1 as D (6 bases). Between the trimmed V and J ends, which lost 4 bases and 0 bases, there was a span of 13 bases. Germline values: CDR1 LNHDA, CDR2 SQIVND (reference sequence). This CDR3 spans 15 amino acids.

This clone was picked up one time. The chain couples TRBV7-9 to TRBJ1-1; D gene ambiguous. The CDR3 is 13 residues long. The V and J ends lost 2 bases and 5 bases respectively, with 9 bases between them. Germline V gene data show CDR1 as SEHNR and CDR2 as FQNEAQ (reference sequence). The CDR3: CASSLPPRTEAFF. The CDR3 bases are TGTGCCAGCAGCTTACCCCCCCGGACTGAAGCTTTCTTT. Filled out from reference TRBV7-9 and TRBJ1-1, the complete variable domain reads DTGVSQNPRHKITKRGQNVTFRCDPISEHNRLYWYRQTLGQGPEFLTYFQNEAQLEKSRLLSDRFSAERPKGSFSTLEIQRTEQGDSAMYLCASSLPPRTEAFFGQGTRLTVV.

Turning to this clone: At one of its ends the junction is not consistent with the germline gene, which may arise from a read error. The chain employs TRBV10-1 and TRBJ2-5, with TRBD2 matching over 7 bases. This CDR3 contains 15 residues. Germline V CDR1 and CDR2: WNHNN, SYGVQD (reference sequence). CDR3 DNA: TGCGCCAGCAGTGATGGGGGGGAAGGGGAAGAGGCCCAGTACTTC. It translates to CASSDGGEGEEAQYF.

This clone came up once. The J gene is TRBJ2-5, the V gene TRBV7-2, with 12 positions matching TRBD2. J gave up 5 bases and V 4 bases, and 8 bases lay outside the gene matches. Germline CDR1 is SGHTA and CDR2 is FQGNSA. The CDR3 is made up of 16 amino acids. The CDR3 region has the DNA TGTGCCAGCAGCTCGTCTAGCGGGGGGGCGTATGAGACCCAGTACTTC. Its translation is CASSSSSGGAYETQYF. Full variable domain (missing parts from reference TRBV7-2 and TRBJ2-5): GAGVSQSPSNKVTEKGKDVELRCDPISGHTALYWYRQSLGQGLEFLIYFQGNSAPDKSGLPSDRFSAERTGGSVSTLTIQRTQQEDSAVYLCASSSSSGGAYETQYFGPGTRLLVL.

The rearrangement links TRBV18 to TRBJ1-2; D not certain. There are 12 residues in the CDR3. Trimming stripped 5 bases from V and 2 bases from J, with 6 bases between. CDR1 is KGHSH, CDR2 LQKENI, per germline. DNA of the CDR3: TGTGCCAGCTCAGGGCAAAACTATGGCTACACCTTC. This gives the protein CASSGQNYGYTF.

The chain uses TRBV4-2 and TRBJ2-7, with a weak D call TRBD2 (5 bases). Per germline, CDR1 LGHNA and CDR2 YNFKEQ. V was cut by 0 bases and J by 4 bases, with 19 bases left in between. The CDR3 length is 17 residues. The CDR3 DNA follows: TGTGCCAGCAGCCAAGATGGAGGAGGCCCGGTAGGGTACGAGCAGTACTTC. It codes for CASSQDGGGPVGYEQYF.

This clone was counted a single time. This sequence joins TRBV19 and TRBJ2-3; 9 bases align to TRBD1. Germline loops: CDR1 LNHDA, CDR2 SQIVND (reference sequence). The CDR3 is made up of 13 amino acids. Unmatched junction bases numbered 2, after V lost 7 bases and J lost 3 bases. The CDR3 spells CASNRGPTDTQYF. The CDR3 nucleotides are TGTGCCAGTAACAGGGGGCCAACAGATACGCAGTATTTT.

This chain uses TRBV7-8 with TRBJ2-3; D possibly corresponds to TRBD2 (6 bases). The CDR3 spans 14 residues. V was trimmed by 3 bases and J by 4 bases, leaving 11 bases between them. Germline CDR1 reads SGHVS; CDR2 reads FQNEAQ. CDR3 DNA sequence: TGTGCCAGCAGCTTCTCTGGCGGGGCAGATACGCAGTATTTT. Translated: CASSFSGGADTQYF.

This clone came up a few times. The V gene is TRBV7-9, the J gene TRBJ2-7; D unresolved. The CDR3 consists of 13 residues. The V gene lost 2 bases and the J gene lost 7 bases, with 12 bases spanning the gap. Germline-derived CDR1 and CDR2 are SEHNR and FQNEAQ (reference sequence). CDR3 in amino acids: CASSLPSVREQYF. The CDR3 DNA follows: TGTGCCAGCAGCTTACCCTCGGTCCGGGAGCAGTACTTC.

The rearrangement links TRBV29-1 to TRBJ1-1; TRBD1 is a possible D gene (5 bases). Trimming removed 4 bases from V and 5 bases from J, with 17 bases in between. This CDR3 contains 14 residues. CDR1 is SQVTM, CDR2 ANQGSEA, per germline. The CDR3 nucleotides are TGCAGCGTTGCTCGACAGCTCCTGGGGACTGAAGCTTTCTTT. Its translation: CSVARQLLGTEAFF.

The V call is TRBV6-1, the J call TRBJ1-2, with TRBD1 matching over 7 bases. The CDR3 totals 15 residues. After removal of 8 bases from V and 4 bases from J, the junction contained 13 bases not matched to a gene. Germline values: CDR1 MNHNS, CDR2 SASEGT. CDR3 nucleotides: TGTGCCAGCGCCGAACTGCCGTGGACAGGCTATGGCTACACCTTC. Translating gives CASAELPWTGYGYTF.

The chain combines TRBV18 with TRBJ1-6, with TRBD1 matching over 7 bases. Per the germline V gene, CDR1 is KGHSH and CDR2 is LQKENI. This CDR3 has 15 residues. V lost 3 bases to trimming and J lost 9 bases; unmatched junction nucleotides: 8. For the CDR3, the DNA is TGTGCCAGCTCACCGCCCGGGACAGCGGGTTCACCCCTCCACTTT. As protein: CASSPPGTAGSPLHF.